Presented here are 20 T cell receptor beta chains from one specimen sequenced in a study of blood T cell repertoires in COVID-19. The assay was immunoSEQ multiplex PCR, and TCRdb's table has in-frame clones only and misses some. This table holds approximately 190,000 clones, 70% to 90% found once. Sequenced input: peripheral blood. All receptors derive from a man in his sixties with active or convalescent COVID-19.

The chain combines TRBV2 with TRBJ2-2; 9 bases are a match to TRBD1. V shed 5 bases, J shed 3 bases, and the junction held 7 bases outside the gene matches. This CDR3 has 16 residues. Germline-derived CDR1 and CDR2 are SNHLY and FYNNEI. This chain's CDR3 is CASSPRDRVDTGELFF. CDR3 coding DNA: TGTGCCAGCAGTCCTCGGGACAGGGTGGACACCGGGGAGCTGTTTTTT.

The chain is built from TRBV4-2 and TRBJ1-3; D gene ambiguous. V was cut by 0 bases and J by 4 bases, with 7 bases left in between. The CDR3 covers 14 residues. CDR1 and CDR2 from the germline V gene are LGHNA and YNFKEQ. This CDR3 reads CASSQDSQGNTIYF. The DNA for the CDR3 is TGTGCCAGCAGCCAAGATTCCCAGGGAAACACCATATATTTT.

This rearrangement joins TRBV2 to TRBJ1-2; D is unresolved. V was clipped by 6 bases and J by 6 bases, with 11 bases between them. Germline V gene sequence: CDR1 SNHLY, CDR2 FYNNEI. This CDR3 spans 12 amino acids. CDR3 amino acids: CASSRTQNGYTF. CDR3 nucleotide sequence: TGTGCCAGCAGCAGAACCCAGAATGGCTACACCTTC.

The chain joins TRBV7-9 to TRBJ2-3; TRBD2 aligns across 7 bases. J gave up 6 bases and V 1 base, and 10 bases lay outside the gene matches. This CDR3 contains 16 residues. The V gene's germline CDR1 is SEHNR and CDR2 FQNEAQ (reference sequence). CDR3 residues: CASSLGASGNRDTQYF. The CDR3 DNA follows: TGTGCCAGCAGCTTAGGGGCCAGCGGGAACCGCGATACGCAGTATTTT.

The gene calls are TRBV7-9 and TRBJ2-4, with TRBD2 as a possible D gene (5 bases). V was cut by 5 bases and J by 0 bases, with 11 bases left in between. This CDR3 is 15 amino acids long. Per germline, CDR1 SEHNR and CDR2 FQNEAQ (reference sequence). The CDR3 DNA sequence: TGTGCCAGCAGCCCAGCGGACCTAGCCAAAAACATTCAGTACTTC. This sequence encodes CASSPADLAKNIQYF.

The rearrangement joins TRBV7-2 to TRBJ2-5; D remains ambiguous. Trimming took 3 bases from V and 5 from J, leaving 13 bases between them. The germline V gene has CDR1 SGHTA and CDR2 FQGNSA. CDR3 length: 14 residues. CDR3 amino acids: CASSFSGRSETQYF. CDR3 nucleotides: TGTGCCAGCAGCTTTAGTGGCAGGTCTGAGACCCAGTACTTC.

The rearrangement uses TRBV6-5 and TRBJ1-3; TRBD1 matches 8 bases. Germline V gene lookup returns CDR1 MNHEY and CDR2 SVGAGI. This CDR3 is built from 15 residues. V was pared by 6 bases and J by 0 bases, with 4 bases of the junction left unmatched. CDR3 amino acids: CASSPRGHSGNTIYF. The DNA of the CDR3 is TGTGCCAGCAGCCCCAGGGGGCACTCTGGAAACACCATATATTTT.

The chain carries TRBV15 and TRBJ1-3; D is unresolved. V was pared by 1 base and J by 1 base, with 8 bases between. This CDR3 is 15 amino acids long. In germline, CDR1 is LNHNV, CDR2 YYDKDF (reference sequence). For the CDR3, the DNA is TGTGCCACCAGCAGAGCCATACAGTCTGGAAACACCATATATTTT. Translating it yields CATSRAIQSGNTIYF.

The CDR3 nucleotides read TGTGCCAGCAGCAAGCCAAATCTTCGCCGGGACAGCAACGAGCAGTACTTC. It codes for CASSKPNLRRDSNEQYF. The rearrangement uses TRBV21-1 and TRBJ2-7; TRBD1 is taken as the D call from the table, unchecked against the DNA. TRBV21-1 is shown as a pseudogene. The CDR3 is 17 residues long.

V is TRBV5-5 and J is TRBJ2-7, with D unclear. Trimming left V 2 bases short and J 11 bases short, with 11 bases between. The germline CDR1 and CDR2 sequences are SGHKS and YYEKEE (reference sequence). The CDR3 is 11 amino acids. CDR3 coding DNA: TGTGCCAGCAGCTTCGGTCGTTCGGAGTACTTC. Translating it yields CASSFGRSEYF. Together with reference TRBV5-5 and TRBJ2-7, the CDR3 gives the full variable domain: DAGVTQSPTHLIKTRGQQVTLRCSPISGHKSVSWYQQVLGQGPQFIFQYYEKEERGRGNFPDRFSARQFPNYSSELNVNALLLGDSALYLCASSFGRSEYFGPGTRLTVT.

The chain couples TRBV19 to TRBJ2-7, with a weak D call TRBD1 (6 bases). The V gene lost 4 bases and the J gene lost 0 bases, with 16 bases spanning the gap. Germline loops: CDR1 LNHDA, CDR2 SQIVND (reference sequence). The CDR3 length is 16 residues. Here the CDR3 DNA reads TGTGCCAGTAGTAAGTCCGGGACACTTCCCTCCTACGAGCAGTACTTC. Residues: CASSKSGTLPSYEQYF.

In this sample, this clone turned up a few times. The rearrangement joins TRBV5-1 to TRBJ1-3; 7 bases match TRBD1. Trimming removed 4 bases from V and 4 bases from J; junction bases left unmatched: 5. The germline V gene encodes CDR1 SGHRS and CDR2 YFSETQ. This CDR3 is built from 14 residues. CDR3 nucleotides: TGCGCCAGCAGCCTGACAGGGTACGGAAACACCATATATTTT. Protein: CASSLTGYGNTIYF.

The chain combines TRBV3-1 (or the pseudogene TRBV3-2) with TRBJ2-3, with D unclear. In germline, CDR1 is LGHDT, CDR2 YNNKEL (reference sequence). The CDR3 has 11 residues. The germline V and J ends were trimmed by 2 bases and 7 bases, with 4 bases remaining between them. The CDR3 protein is CASSQSNTQYF. The CDR3 DNA reads as TGTGCCAGCAGCCAATCAAATACGCAGTATTTT.

V is TRBV7-9 and J is TRBJ1-3; D call uncertain. Germline V gene sequence: CDR1 SEHNR, CDR2 FQNEAQ (reference sequence). V was trimmed by 5 bases and J by 2 bases, leaving 16 bases between them. The CDR3 extends over 16 amino acids. Here the CDR3 reads CASSPGPSHPGNTIYF. CDR3 sequence (DNA): TGTGCCAGCAGCCCTGGGCCCAGCCACCCTGGAAACACCATATATTTT.

The chain couples TRBV3-1 (or the pseudogene TRBV3-2) to TRBJ2-7; TRBD2 is a possible D gene (7 bases). V lost 4 bases to trimming and J lost 5 bases, with 15 bases between them. The V gene's germline CDR1 is LGHDT and CDR2 YNNKEL (reference sequence). The CDR3 length is 14 residues. CDR3 in DNA: TGTGCCAGCAGCCTAGAGGGGGGGCCACACGAGCAGTACTTC. Translation: CASSLEGGPHEQYF.

The chain joins TRBV4-1 to TRBJ1-5; D gene ambiguous. The V end lost 4 bases, the J end lost 1 base, and 14 bases lay between the germline ends. From germline, CDR1 is MGHRA and CDR2 YSYEKL. CDR3 length equals 16 residues. Here the CDR3 reads CASSLAVVLSNQPQHF. The CDR3 bases are TGCGCCAGCAGCCTTGCGGTTGTTCTGAGCAATCAGCCCCAGCATTTT.

V usage is TRBV10-3 and J usage is TRBJ2-3; the D gene is possibly TRBD2 (6 bases). Trimming took off 7 bases at V and 2 bases at J, with 16 bases between the two ends. The length of the CDR3 is 15 residues. Germline values: CDR1 ENHRY, CDR2 SYGVKD. CDR3 protein: CAITDGDLTTDTQYF. CDR3 sequence (DNA): TGTGCCATCACCGACGGGGACTTAACCACAGATACGCAGTATTTT.

This sequence joins TRBV12-3 or TRBV12-4 and TRBJ2-5; 7 positions match TRBD2. Trimming at V came to 3 bases and at J to 6 bases, leaving 4 bases not matched to a gene. The CDR3 is 13 residues long. The CDR3 DNA follows: TGTGCCAGCAGTTTGGGGGGGAGAAAGACCCAGTACTTC. Its protein product is CASSLGGRKTQYF.

This chain uses TRBV6-5 with TRBJ1-1; D ambiguous. Deletions cut 6 bases from V and 0 bases from J, with 14 bases between. The germline V gene encodes CDR1 MNHEY and CDR2 SVGAGI. The length of the CDR3 is 15 residues. CDR3 DNA sequence: TGTGCCAGCAGAGAGGGAGGGTCCATGAACACTGAAGCTTTCTTT. This sequence encodes CASREGGSMNTEAFF.

The chain employs TRBV7-2 and TRBJ1-2; D might be TRBD1 (5 bases). This CDR3 is 14 amino acids long. Germline CDR1 and CDR2: SGHTA and FQGNSA. The V gene lost 8 bases and the J gene lost 8 bases, with 21 bases spanning the gap. CDR3 sequence reads: CASGMAGRVAGYTF. CDR3 in DNA: TGTGCCAGCGGGATGGCTGGCAGGGTGGCCGGCTACACCTTC.